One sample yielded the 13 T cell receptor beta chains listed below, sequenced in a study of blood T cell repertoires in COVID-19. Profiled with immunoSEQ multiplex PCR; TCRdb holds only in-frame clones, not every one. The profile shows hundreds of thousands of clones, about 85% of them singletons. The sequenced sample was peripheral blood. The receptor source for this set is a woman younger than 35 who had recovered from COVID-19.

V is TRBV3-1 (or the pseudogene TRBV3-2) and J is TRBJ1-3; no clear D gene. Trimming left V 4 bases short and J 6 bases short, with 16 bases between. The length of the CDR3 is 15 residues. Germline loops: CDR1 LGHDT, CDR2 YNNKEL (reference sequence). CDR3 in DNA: TGTGCCAGCAGCCTTGGCTTAAACGGGTTAAACACCATATATTTT. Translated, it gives CASSLGLNGLNTIYF.

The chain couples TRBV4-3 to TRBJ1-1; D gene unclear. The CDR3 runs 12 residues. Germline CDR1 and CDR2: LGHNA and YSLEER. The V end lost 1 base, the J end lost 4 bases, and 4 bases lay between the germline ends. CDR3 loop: CASSQAGTEAFF. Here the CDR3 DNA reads TGCGCCAGCAGCCAAGCGGGCACTGAAGCTTTCTTT.

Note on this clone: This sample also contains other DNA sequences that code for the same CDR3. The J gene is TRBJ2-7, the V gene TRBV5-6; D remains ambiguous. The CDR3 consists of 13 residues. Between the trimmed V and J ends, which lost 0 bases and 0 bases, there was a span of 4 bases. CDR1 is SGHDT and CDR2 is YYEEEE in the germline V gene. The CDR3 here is CASSLGSSYEQYF. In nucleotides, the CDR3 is TGTGCCAGCAGCTTGGGCAGCTCCTACGAGCAGTACTTC.

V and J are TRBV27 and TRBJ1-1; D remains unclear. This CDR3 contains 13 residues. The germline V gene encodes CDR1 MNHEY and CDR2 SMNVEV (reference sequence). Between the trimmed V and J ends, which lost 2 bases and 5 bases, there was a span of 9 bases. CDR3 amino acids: CASSLDLRTEAFF. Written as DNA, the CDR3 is TGTGCCAGCAGTTTAGACTTGCGGACTGAAGCTTTCTTT.

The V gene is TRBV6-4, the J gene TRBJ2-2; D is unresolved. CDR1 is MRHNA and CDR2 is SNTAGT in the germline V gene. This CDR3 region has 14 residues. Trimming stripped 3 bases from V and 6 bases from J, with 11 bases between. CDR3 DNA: TGTGCCAGCAGTGATACTGCTTCTCCCGGGGAGCTGTTTTTT. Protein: CASSDTASPGELFF.

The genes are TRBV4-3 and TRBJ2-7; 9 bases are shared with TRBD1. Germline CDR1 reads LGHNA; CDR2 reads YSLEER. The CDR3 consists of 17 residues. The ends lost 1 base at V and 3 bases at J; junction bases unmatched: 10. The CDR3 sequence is CASSQATRGQGNYEQYF. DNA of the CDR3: TGCGCCAGCAGCCAAGCAACTCGGGGACAGGGAAACTACGAGCAGTACTTC.

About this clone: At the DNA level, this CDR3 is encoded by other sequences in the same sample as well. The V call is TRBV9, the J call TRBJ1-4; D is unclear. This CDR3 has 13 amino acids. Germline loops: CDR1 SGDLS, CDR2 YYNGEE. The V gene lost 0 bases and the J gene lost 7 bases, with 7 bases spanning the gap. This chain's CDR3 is CASSVARGEKLFF. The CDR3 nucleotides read TGTGCCAGCAGCGTAGCTAGAGGTGAAAAACTGTTTTTT.

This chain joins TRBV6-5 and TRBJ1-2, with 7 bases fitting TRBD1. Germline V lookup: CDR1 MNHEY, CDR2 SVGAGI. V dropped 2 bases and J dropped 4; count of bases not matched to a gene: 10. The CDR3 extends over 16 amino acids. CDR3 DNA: TGTGCCAGCAGTTACCTTCCGGGACAGAGCGTCTATGGCTACACCTTC. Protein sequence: CASSYLPGQSVYGYTF.

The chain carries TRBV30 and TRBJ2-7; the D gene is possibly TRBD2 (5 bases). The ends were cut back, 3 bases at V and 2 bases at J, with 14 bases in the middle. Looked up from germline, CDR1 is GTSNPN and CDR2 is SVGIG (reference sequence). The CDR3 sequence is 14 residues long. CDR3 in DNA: TGTGCCTGGAGCACGGACGGGAAAACCTACGAGCAGTACTTC. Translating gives CAWSTDGKTYEQYF. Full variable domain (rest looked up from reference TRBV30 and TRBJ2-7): SQTIHQWPATLVQPVGSPLSLECTVEGTSNPNLYWYRQAAGRGLQLLFYSVGIGQISSEVPQNLSASRPQDRQFILSSKKLLLSDSGFYLCAWSTDGKTYEQYFGPGTRLTVT.

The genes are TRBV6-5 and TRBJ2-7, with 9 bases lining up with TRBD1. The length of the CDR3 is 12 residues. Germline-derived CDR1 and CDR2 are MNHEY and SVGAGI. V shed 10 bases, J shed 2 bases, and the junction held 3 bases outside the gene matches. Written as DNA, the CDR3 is TGTGCCATTGGACAGGGGACCTACGAGCAGTACTTC. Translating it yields CAIGQGTYEQYF.

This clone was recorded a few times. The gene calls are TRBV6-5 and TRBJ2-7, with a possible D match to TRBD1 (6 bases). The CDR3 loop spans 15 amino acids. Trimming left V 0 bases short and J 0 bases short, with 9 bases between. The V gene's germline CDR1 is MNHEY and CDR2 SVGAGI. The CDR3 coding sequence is TGTGCCAGCAGTTACTCGTTGGACAGCTCCTACGAGCAGTACTTC. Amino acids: CASSYSLDSSYEQYF.

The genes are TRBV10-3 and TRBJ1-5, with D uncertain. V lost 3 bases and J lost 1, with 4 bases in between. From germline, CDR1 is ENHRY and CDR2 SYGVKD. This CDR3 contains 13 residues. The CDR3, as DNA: TGTGCCATCAGTGATCAAAGCAATCAGCCCCAGCATTTT. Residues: CAISDQSNQPQHF.

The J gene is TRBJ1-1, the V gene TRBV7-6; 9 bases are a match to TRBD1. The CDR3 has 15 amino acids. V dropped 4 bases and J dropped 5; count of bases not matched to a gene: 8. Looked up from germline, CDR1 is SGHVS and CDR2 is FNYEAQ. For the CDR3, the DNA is TGTGCCAGCAGCTCGACAGGGGGGCATGTTACTGAAGCTTTCTTT. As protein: CASSSTGGHVTEAFF.